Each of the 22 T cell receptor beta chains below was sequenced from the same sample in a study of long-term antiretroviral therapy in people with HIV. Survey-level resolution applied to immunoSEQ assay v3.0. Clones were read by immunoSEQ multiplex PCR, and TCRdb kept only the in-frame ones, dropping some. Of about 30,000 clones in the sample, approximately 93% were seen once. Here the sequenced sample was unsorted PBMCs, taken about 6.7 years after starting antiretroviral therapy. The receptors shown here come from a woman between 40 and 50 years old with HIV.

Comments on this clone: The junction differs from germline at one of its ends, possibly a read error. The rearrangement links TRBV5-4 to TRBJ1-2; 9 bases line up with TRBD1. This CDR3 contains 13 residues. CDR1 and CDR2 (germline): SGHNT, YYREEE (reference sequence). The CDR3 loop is CASSFRDREPLDF. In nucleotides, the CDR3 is TGTGCCAGCAGCTTCCGGGACAGGGAGCCTCTCGACTTC.

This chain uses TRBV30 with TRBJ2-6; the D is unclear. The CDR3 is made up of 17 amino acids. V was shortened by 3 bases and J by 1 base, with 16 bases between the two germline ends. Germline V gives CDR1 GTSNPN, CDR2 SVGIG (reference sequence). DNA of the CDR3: TGTGCCTGGAGCGGGCTGAAGACCTTTTCTGGGGCCAACGTCCTGACTTTC. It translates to CAWSGLKTFSGANVLTF. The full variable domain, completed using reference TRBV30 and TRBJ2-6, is SQTIHQWPATLVQPVGSPLSLECTVEGTSNPNLYWYRQAAGRGLQLLFYSVGIGQISSEVPQNLSASRPQDRQFILSSKKLLLSDSGFYLCAWSGLKTFSGANVLTFGAGSRLTVL.

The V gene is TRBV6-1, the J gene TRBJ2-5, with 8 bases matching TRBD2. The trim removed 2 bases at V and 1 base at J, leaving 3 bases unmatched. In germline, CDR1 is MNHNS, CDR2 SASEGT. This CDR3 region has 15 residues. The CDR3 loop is CASSELAGSQETQYF. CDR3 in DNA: TGTGCCAGCAGTGAATTAGCGGGGAGCCAAGAGACCCAGTACTTC.

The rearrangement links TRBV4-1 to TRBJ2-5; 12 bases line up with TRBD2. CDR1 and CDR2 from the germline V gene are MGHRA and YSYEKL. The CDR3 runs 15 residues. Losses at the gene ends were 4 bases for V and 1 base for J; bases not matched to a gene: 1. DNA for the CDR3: TGCGCCAGCAGCCCTAGCGGGGGGGCCCAAGAGACCCAGTACTTC. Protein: CASSPSGGAQETQYF.

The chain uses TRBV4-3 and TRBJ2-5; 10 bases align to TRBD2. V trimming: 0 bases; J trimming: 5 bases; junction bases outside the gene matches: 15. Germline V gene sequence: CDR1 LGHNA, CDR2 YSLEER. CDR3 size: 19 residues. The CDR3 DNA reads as TGCGCCAGCAGCCAAGATCCCCCCTTTGCAGCGGGGGGGCCGGAGACCCAGTACTTC. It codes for CASSQDPPFAAGGPETQYF.

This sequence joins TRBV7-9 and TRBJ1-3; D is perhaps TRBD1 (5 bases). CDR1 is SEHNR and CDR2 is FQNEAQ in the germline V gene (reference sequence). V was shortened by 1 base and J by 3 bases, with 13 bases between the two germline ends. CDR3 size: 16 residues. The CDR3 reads CASSLVGRASGNTIYF. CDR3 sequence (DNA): TGTGCCAGCAGCTTAGTTGGCAGGGCAAGTGGAAACACCATATATTTT.

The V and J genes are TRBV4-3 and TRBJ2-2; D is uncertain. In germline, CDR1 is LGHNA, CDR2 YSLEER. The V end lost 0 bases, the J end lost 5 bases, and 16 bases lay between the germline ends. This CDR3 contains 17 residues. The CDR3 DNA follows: TGCGCCAGCAGCCAAGATCTTGTAGACCTGGAGACCGGGGAGCTGTTTTTT. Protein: CASSQDLVDLETGELFF.

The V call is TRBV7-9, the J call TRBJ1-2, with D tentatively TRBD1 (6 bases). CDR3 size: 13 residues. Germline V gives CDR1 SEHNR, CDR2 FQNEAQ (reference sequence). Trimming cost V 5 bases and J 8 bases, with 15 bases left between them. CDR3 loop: CASSQTGSWGYTF. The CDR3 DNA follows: TGTGCCAGCAGCCAAACAGGGTCGTGGGGCTACACCTTC.

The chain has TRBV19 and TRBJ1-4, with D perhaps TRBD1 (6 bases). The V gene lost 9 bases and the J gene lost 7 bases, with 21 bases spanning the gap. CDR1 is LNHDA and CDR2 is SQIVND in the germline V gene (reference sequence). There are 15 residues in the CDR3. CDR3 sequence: CASRPPGAFTEKLFF. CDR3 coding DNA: TGTGCCAGCAGGCCGCCAGGGGCGTTTACTGAAAAACTGTTTTTT. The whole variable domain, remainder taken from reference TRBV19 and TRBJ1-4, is DGGITQSPKYLFRKEGQNVTLSCEQNLNHDAMYWYRQDPGQGLRLIYYSQIVNDFQKGDIAEGYSVSREKKESFPLTVTSAQKNPTAFYLCASRPPGAFTEKLFFGSGTQLSVL.

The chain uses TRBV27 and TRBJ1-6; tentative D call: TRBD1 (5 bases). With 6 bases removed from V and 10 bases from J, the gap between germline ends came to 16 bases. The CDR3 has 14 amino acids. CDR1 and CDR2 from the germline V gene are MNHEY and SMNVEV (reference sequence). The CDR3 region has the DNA TGTGCCAGCAGCCGCTTCGGGGGAGAGTCACCCCTCCACTTT. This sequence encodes CASSRFGGESPLHF.

The CDR3 loop reads CASSPLWGLTTEAFF. DNA for the CDR3: TGTGCCAGCAGCCCCCTTTGGGGGTTGACAACTGAAGCTTTCTTT. The rearrangement joins TRBV5-4 to TRBJ1-1, with D possibly matching TRBD1 (5 bases). Per germline, CDR1 SGHNT and CDR2 YYREEE (reference sequence). The V end lost 4 bases, the J end lost 5 bases, and 18 bases lay between the germline ends. The CDR3 runs 15 residues.

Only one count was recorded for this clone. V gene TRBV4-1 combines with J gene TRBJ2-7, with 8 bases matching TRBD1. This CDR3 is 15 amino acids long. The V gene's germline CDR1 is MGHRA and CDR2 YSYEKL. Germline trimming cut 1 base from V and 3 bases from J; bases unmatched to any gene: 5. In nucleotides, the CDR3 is TGCGCCAGCAGCCAAGTCGAACAGGGGGTCTACGAGCAGTACTTC. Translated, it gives CASSQVEQGVYEQYF.

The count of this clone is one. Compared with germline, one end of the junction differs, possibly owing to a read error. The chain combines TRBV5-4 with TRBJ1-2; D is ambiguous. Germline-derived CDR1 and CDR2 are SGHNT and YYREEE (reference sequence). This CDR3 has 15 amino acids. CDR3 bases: TGTACCAGCAGCCCAAGTCTCGGGGCTAACTATGGCTACACCTTC. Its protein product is CTSSPSLGANYGYTF.

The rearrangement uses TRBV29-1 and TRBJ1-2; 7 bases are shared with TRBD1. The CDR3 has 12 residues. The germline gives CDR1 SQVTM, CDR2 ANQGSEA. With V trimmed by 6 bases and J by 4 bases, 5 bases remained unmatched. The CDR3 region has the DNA TGCAGCGTAGAGGGGGCGAGCTATGGCTACACCTTC. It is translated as CSVEGASYGYTF.

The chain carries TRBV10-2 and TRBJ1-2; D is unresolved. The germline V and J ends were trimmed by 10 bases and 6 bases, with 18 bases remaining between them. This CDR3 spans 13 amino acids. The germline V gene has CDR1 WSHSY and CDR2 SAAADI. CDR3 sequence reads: CATRVSRENGYTF. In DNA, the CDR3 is TGCGCCACTCGGGTTTCGCGCGAGAATGGCTACACCTTC.

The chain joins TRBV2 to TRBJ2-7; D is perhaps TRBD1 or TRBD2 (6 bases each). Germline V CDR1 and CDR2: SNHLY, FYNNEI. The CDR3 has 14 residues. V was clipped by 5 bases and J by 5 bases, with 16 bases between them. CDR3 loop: CASSPGGHADEQYF. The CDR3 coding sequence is TGTGCCAGCAGTCCCGGGGGACATGCCGACGAGCAGTACTTC.

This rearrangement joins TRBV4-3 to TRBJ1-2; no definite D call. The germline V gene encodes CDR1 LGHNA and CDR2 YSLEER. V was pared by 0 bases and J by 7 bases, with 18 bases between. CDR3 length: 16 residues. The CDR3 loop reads CASSQEYPTWLGGYTF. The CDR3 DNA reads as TGCGCCAGCAGCCAAGAGTATCCGACGTGGCTCGGTGGCTACACCTTC.

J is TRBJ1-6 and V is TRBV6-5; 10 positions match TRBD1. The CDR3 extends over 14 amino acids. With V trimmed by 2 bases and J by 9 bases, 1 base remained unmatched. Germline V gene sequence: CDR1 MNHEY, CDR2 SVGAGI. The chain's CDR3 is CASSYGTGVSPLHF. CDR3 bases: TGTGCCAGCAGTTACGGGACAGGGGTTTCACCCCTCCACTTT.

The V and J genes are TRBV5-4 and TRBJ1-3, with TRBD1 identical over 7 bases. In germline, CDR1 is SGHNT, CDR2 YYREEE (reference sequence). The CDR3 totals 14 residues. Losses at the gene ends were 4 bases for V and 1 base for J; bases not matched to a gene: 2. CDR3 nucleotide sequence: TGTGCCAGCAGCCAGACAGGGTCTGGAAACACCATATATTTT. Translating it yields CASSQTGSGNTIYF.

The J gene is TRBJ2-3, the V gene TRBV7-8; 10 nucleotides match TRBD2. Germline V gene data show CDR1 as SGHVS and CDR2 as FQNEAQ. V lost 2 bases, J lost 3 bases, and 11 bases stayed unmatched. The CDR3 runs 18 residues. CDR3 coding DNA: TGTGCCAGCAGCTTATCACCTAGCGGGGGCTTAGAAACAGATACGCAGTATTTT. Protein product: CASSLSPSGGLETDTQYF.

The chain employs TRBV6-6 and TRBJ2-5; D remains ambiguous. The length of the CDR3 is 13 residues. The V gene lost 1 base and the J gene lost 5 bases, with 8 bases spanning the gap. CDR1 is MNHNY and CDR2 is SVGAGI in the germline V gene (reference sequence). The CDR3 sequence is CASSYWEGETQYF. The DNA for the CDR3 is TGTGCCAGCAGTTACTGGGAAGGGGAGACCCAGTACTTC.

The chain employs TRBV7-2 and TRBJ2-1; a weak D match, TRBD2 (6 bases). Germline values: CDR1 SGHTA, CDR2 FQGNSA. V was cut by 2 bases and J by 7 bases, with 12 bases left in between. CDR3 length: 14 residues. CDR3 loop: CASSLYSSGNEQFF. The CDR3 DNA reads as TGTGCCAGCAGCTTATACTCGAGCGGGAATGAGCAGTTCTTC.